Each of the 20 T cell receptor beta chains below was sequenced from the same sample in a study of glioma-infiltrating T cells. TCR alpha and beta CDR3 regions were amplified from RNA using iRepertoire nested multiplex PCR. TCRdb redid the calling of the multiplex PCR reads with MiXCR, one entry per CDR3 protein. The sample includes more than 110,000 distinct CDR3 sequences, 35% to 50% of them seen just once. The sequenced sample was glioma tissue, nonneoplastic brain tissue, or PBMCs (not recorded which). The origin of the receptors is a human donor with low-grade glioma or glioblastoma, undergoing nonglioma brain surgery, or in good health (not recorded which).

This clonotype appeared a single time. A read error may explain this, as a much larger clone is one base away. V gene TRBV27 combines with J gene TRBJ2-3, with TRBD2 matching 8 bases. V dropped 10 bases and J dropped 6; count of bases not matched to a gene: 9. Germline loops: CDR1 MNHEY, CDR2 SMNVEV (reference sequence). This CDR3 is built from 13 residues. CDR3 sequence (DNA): TGTGCCACCGGGAATAGCGGGGCGGATACGCAGTATTTT. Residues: CATGNSGADTQYF.

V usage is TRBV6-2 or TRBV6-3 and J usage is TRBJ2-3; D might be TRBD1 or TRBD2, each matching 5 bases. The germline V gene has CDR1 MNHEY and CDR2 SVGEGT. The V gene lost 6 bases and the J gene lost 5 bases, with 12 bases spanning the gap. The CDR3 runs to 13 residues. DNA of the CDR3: TGTGCCAGCAGCCGGACTGGGGGAGATACGCAGTATTTT. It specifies CASSRTGGDTQYF.

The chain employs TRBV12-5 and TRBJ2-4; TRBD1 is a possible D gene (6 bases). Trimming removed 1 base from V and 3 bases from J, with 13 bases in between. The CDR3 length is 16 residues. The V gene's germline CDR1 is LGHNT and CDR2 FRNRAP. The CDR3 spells CASGLGLQGLKNIQYF. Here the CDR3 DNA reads TGTGCTAGTGGTTTGGGCCTCCAGGGGCTCAAAAACATTCAGTACTTC.

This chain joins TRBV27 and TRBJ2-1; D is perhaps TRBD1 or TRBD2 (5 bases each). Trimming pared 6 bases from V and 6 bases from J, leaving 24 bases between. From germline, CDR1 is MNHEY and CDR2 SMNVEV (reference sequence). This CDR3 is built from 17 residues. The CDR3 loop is CASRTAPQGPNSNEQFF. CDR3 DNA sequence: TGTGCCAGCAGGACAGCTCCCCAGGGACCCAACAGCAATGAGCAGTTCTTC.

DNA for the CDR3: TGTGCCAGCAGCCTGGGGGCGCGCGGGCCTGACACTGAAGCTTTCTTT. Translated, it gives CASSLGARGPDTEAFF. The chain is built from TRBV5-4 and TRBJ1-1; D may be TRBD1 (6 bases). In germline, CDR1 is SGHNT, CDR2 YYREEE (reference sequence). Trimming removed 4 bases at V and 3 bases at J, with 19 bases between. The CDR3 consists of 16 residues.

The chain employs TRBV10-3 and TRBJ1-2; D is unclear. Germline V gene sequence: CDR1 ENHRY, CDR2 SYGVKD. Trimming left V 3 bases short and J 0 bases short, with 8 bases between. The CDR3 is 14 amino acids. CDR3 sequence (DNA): TGTGCCATCAGTGATTTCTTAGCTAACTATGGCTACACCTTC. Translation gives CAISDFLANYGYTF.

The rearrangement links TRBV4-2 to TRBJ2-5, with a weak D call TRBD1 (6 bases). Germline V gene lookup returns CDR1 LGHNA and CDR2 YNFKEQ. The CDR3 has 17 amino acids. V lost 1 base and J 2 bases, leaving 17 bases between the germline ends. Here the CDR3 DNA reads TGTGCCAGCAGCCAAGGAAGGGTAGGGGGTCCTCAAGAGACCCAGTACTTC. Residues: CASSQGRVGGPQETQYF.

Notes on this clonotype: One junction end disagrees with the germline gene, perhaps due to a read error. CDR3 in amino acids: CASSGSGNTTYF. CDR3 nucleotide sequence: TGTGCCAGCAGCGGCAGTGGAAACACCACATATTTT. This chain connects TRBV3-1 to TRBJ1-3; the D is unclear. The CDR3 runs 12 residues. Germline CDR1 reads LGHDT; CDR2 reads YNNKEL (reference sequence).

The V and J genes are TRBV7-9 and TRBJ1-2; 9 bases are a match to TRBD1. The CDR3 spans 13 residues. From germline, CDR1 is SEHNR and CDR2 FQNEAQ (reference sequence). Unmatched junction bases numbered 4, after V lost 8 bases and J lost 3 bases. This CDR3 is CASVDRGDYGYTF. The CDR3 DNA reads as TGTGCCAGCGTTGACAGGGGGGACTATGGCTACACCTTC.

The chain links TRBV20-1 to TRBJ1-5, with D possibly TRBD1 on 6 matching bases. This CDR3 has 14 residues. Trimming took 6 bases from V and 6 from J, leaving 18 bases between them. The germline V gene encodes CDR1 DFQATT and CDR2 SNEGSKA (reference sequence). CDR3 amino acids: CSANSQGAGQPQHF. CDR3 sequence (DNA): TGCAGTGCGAATTCACAGGGTGCGGGTCAGCCCCAGCATTTT.

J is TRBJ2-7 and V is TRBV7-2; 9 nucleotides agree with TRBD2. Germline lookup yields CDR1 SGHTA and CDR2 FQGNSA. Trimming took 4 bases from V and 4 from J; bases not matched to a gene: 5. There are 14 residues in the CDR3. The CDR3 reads CASSSTSGNYEQYF. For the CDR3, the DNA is TGTGCCAGCAGCTCGACTAGCGGCAATTACGAGCAGTACTTC. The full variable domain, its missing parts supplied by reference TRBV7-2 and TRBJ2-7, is GAGVSQSPSNKVTEKGKDVELRCDPISGHTALYWYRQSLGQGLEFLIYFQGNSAPDKSGLPSDRFSAERTGGSVSTLTIQRTQQEDSAVYLCASSSTSGNYEQYFGPGTRLTVT.

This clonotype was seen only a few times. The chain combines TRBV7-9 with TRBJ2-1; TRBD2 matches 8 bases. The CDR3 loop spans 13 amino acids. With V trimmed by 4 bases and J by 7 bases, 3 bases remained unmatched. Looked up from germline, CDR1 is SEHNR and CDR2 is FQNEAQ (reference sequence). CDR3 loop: CASSSRGVNEQFF. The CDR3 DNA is TGTGCCAGCAGCTCGCGGGGGGTGAATGAGCAGTTCTTC.

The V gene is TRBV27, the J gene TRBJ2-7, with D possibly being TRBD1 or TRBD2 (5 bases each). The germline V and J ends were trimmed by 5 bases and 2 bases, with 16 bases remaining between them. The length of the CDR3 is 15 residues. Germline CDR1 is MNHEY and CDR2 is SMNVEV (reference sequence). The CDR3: CASSPLGTQPYEQYF. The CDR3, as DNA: TGTGCCAGCAGTCCCCTCGGGACCCAACCCTACGAGCAGTACTTC.

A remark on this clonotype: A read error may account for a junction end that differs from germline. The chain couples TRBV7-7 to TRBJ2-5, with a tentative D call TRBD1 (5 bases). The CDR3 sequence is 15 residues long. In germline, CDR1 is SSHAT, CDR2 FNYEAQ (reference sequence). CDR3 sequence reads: CASSLDPTDQETQYF. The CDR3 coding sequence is TGTGCTAGCAGCTTAGACCCGACAGACCAAGAGACCCAGTACTTC.

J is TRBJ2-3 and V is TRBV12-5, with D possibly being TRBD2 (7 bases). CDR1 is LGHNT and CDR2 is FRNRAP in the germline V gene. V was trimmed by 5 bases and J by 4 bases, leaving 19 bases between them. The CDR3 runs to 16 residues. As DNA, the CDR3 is TGTGCTAGTGGTCCAAAGGGGGGGGAGTACGCAGATACGCAGTATTTT. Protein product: CASGPKGGEYADTQYF.

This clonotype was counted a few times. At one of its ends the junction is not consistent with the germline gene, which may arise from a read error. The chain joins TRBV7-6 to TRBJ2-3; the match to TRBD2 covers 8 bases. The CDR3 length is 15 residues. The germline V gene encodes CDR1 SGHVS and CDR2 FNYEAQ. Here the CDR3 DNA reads TGTGCTAGCAGCTTAGCGGGATTCAGCACAGATACGCAGTATTTT. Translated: CASSLAGFSTDTQYF.

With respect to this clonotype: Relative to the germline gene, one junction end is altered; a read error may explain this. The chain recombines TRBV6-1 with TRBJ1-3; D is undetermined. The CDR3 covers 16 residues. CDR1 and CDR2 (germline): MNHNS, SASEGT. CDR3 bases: TGTGCCAGCATTGAAGCGAGCCACAACTCTGGAAACACCATATATTTT. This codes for CASIEASHNSGNTIYF.

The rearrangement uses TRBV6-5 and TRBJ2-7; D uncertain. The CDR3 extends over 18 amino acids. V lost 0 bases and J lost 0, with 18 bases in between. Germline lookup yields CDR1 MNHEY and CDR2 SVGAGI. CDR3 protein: CASSYSKPRLTYSYEQYF. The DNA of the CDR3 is TGTGCCAGCAGTTACTCGAAACCCCGACTGACCTACTCCTACGAGCAGTACTTC.

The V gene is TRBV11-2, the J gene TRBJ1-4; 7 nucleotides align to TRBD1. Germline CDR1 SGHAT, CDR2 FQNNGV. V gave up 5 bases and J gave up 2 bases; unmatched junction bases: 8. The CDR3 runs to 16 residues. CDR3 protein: CASSRRTGATNEKLFF. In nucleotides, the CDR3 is TGTGCCAGCAGCCGTCGGACAGGAGCTACTAATGAAAAACTGTTTTTT.

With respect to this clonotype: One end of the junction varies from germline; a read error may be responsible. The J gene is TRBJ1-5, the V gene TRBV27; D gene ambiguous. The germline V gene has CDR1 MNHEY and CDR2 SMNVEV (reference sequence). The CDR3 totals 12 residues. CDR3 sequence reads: CAGSGGGQPQHF. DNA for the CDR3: TGTGCCGGCAGTGGTGGAGGTCAGCCCCAGCATTTT.